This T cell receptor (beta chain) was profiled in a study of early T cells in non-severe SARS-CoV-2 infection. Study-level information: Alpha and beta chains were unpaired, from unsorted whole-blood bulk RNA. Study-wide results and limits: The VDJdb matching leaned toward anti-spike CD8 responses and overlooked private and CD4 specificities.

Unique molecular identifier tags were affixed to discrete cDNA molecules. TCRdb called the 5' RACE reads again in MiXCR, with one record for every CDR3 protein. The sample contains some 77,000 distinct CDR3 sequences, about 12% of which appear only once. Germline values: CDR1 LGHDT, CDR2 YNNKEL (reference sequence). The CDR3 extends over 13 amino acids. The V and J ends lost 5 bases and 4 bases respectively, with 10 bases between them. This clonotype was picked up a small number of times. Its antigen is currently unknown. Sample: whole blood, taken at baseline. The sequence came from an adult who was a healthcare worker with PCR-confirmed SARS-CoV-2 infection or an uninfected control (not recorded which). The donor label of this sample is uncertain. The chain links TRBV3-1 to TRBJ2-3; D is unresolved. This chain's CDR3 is CASSAFVADTQYF. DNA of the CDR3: TGTGCCAGCAGCGCCTTTGTGGCAGATACGCAGTATTTT.